The next 9 T cell receptor beta chains were all read from a single sample in a study of T cells in Graves' hyperthyroidism and ophthalmopathy. Amplification targeted TCR beta CDR3 regions from RNA transcripts. First-round RT-PCR targeting the TCR CDR3 was performed with the HTBI primer set. TCRdb fed the multiplex PCR reads into MiXCR, producing one record per CDR3 protein. This table holds 300,000 to 450,000 distinct CDR3 sequences, roughly 15% found once. The material sequenced was blood. Receptors were obtained from a woman in her 30s with Graves' ophthalmopathy.

This clonotype showed up many times. The chain uses TRBV7-2 and TRBJ1-5, with D hard to call. CDR3 length equals 14 residues. CDR1 is SGHTA and CDR2 is FQGNSA in the germline V gene. V dropped 1 base and J dropped 5 bases, with 9 bases sitting between them. As DNA, the CDR3 is TGTGCCAGCAGCTTAGGGGCAGTCGATCAGCCCCAGCATTTT. This encodes CASSLGAVDQPQHF.

This clonotype was seen at least ten times. The rearrangement uses TRBV5-1 and TRBJ2-2; no reliable D call. The CDR3 spans 14 residues. Germline V CDR1 and CDR2: SGHRS, YFSETQ. The germline V and J ends were trimmed by 5 bases and 4 bases, with 12 bases remaining between them. The CDR3 DNA follows: TGCGCCAGCAGTCCGGACCCAACCACCGGGGAGCTGTTTTTT. This codes for CASSPDPTTGELFF.

In this sample, this clonotype turned up many times. The chain carries TRBV15 and TRBJ1-2; D is uncertain. Germline V gene lookup returns CDR1 LNHNV and CDR2 YYDKDF (reference sequence). The length of the CDR3 is 13 residues. V was cut by 2 bases and J by 5 bases, with 9 bases left in between. The DNA for the CDR3 is TGTGCCACCAGCAGACCTTCAGGTTATGGCTACACCTTC. Amino acids: CATSRPSGYGYTF.

This chain links TRBV20-1 with TRBJ2-3; 7 positions agree with TRBD2. J was trimmed by 1 base and V by 6 bases; bases with no gene match: 7. The CDR3 consists of 14 residues. Germline lookup yields CDR1 DFQATT and CDR2 SNEGSKA (reference sequence). The CDR3: CSAPRGVRTDTQYF. In nucleotides, the CDR3 is TGCAGTGCGCCCCGGGGGGTGCGCACAGATACGCAGTATTTT.

The rearrangement links TRBV2 to TRBJ2-7; D might be TRBD2 (7 bases). Trimming stripped 7 bases from V and 5 bases from J, with 15 bases between. Germline CDR1 and CDR2: SNHLY and FYNNEI. There are 13 residues in the CDR3. CDR3 nucleotides: TGTGCCAGCACCCAAGGGGGGGGCCACGAGCAGTACTTC. Its protein is CASTQGGGHEQYF.

Concerning this clonotype: A single base separates this from a much larger clone, so it may be a read error. The chain is built from TRBV2 and TRBJ1-3; D call uncertain. Per germline, CDR1 SNHLY and CDR2 FYNNEI. V was clipped by 10 bases and J by 0 bases, with 7 bases between them. The CDR3 is 12 amino acids. The CDR3 DNA is TGTGCCACGGGGAGCTCTGGAAACACCATATATTTT. Amino acid sequence: CATGSSGNTIYF.

CDR3 bases: TGCAGCGCAAATCGTGGGAATACGCAGTATTTT. This gives the protein CSANRGNTQYF. The chain combines TRBV29-1 with TRBJ2-3; no clear D. CDR1 and CDR2 (germline): SQVTM, ANQGSEA. Trimming removed 7 bases from V and 7 bases from J, with 12 bases in between. This CDR3 comprises 11 residues.

Many counts were recorded for this clonotype. J is TRBJ1-2 and V is TRBV20-1, with D possibly TRBD1 on 6 matching bases. The length of the CDR3 is 12 residues. V was pared by 3 bases and J by 7 bases, with 12 bases between. In germline, CDR1 is DFQATT, CDR2 SNEGSKA (reference sequence). The CDR3 DNA sequence: TGCAGTGCTAGCACAGGGTTGGGTGGCTACACCTTC. Translation gives CSASTGLGGYTF.

This clonotype was recorded many times. The chain carries TRBV28 and TRBJ2-7; the D is unclear. CDR3 length equals 12 residues. Trimming removed 8 bases at V and 1 base at J, with 9 bases between. CDR1 MDHEN and CDR2 SYDVKM come from the germline V gene. Written as DNA, the CDR3 is TGTGCCAGCGTGGGTTTTTCCTACGAGCAGTACTTC. It specifies CASVGFSYEQYF.